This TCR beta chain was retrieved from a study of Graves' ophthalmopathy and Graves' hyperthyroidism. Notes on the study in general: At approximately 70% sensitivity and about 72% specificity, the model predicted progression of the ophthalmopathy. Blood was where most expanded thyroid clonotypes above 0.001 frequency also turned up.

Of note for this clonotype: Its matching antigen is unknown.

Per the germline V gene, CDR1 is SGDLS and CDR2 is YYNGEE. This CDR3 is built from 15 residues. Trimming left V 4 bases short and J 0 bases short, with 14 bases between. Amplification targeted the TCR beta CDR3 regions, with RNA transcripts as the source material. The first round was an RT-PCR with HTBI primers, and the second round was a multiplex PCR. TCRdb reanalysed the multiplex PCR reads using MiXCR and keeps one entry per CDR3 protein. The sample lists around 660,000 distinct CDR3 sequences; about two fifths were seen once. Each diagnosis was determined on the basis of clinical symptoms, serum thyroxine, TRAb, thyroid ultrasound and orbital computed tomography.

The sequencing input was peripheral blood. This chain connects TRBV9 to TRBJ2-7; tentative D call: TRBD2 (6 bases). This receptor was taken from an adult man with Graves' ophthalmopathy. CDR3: CASSNRDSSSYEQYF. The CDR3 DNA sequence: TGTGCCAGCAGCAACCGGGACTCCAGCTCCTACGAGCAGTACTTC. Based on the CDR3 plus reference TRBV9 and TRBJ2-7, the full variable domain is DSGVTQTPKHLITATGQRVTLRCSPRSGDLSVYWYQQSLDQGLQFLIQYYNGEERAKGNILERFSAQQFPDLHSELNLSSLELGDSALYFCASSNRDSSSYEQYFGPGTRLTVT.